This entry lists 20 T cell receptor beta chains sequenced from one sample in a study of T cell responses to AZD1222 COVID-19 vaccine. This table comes from immunoSEQ multiplex PCR, and its TCRdb copy is limited to in-frame clones, with some not included. There are about 150,000 clones in the sample; just over 90% occur only once, and roughly 1.2% lies in the top ten. The sequencing here drew on peripheral blood, taken 28 days after the second AZD1222 dose. The receptors stem from an adult who received the AZD1222 COVID-19 vaccine.

The J gene is TRBJ2-3, the V gene TRBV19; 8 bases agree with TRBD2. The CDR3 consists of 14 residues. Germline CDR1 is LNHDA and CDR2 is SQIVND (reference sequence). V was clipped by 4 bases and J by 1 base; unmatched bases: 1. The CDR3: CASSRAGGTDTQYF. CDR3 nucleotides: TGTGCCAGTAGTAGAGCGGGAGGCACAGATACGCAGTATTTT.

V gene TRBV28 combines with J gene TRBJ2-7, with a possible D match to TRBD2 (6 bases). V dropped 3 bases and J dropped 0 bases, with 9 bases sitting between them. Germline V gene lookup returns CDR1 MDHEN and CDR2 SYDVKM. This CDR3 comprises 14 residues. DNA of the CDR3: TGTGCCAGCAGTTTCGCGGGAAGCTCCTACGAGCAGTACTTC. Its protein product is CASSFAGSSYEQYF.

This CDR3 reads CASSQGDGTDNQPQHF. The DNA of the CDR3 is TGTGCCAGCAGCCAAGGCGACGGGACAGACAATCAGCCCCAGCATTTT. The V call is TRBV4-2, the J call TRBJ1-5, with 7 bases fitting TRBD1. The germline V gene has CDR1 LGHNA and CDR2 YNFKEQ. V lost 1 base, J lost 3 bases, and 6 bases stayed unmatched. The CDR3 is made up of 16 amino acids.

This rearrangement joins TRBV27 to TRBJ1-6, with 7 bases identical to TRBD1. V was clipped by 2 bases and J by 6 bases; unmatched bases: 10. Germline loops: CDR1 MNHEY, CDR2 SMNVEV (reference sequence). CDR3 length equals 17 residues. CDR3: CASSLRIQGGGNSPLHF. The CDR3 bases are TGTGCCAGCAGTTTAAGGATTCAGGGGGGGGGTAATTCACCCCTCCACTTT.

The J gene is TRBJ1-1, the V gene TRBV29-1; D is possibly TRBD1 (5 bases). The CDR3 runs 14 residues. CDR1 is SQVTM, CDR2 ANQGSEA, per germline. With 4 bases removed from V and 1 base from J, the gap between germline ends came to 13 bases. The DNA of the CDR3 is TGCAGCGTTGTGGAGGGCAGGGAGAACACTGAAGCTTTCTTT. Its translation: CSVVEGRENTEAFF.

The V call is TRBV4-2, the J call TRBJ1-6, with 8 nucleotides matching TRBD1. The ends lost 1 base at V and 10 bases at J; junction bases unmatched: 6. The germline CDR1 and CDR2 sequences are LGHNA and YNFKEQ. The CDR3 has 15 amino acids. The CDR3 DNA follows: TGTGCCAGCAGCCAAGTGGCAGGGGGCAACTCACCCCTCCACTTT. It translates to CASSQVAGGNSPLHF.

The V and J genes are TRBV11-2 and TRBJ1-3; 10 bases match TRBD1. J was trimmed by 4 bases and V by 2 bases; bases with no gene match: 8. In germline, CDR1 is SGHAT, CDR2 FQNNGV. CDR3 size: 17 residues. This CDR3 is CASSLLQTGGLGNTIYF. CDR3 DNA sequence: TGTGCCAGCAGCTTACTCCAGACAGGGGGCTTGGGAAACACCATATATTTT.

This chain links TRBV9 with TRBJ2-3, with TRBD1 identical over 10 bases. Unmatched junction bases numbered 12, after V lost 3 bases and J lost 8 bases. CDR3 length: 16 residues. Germline CDR1 and CDR2: SGDLS and YYNGEE. CDR3 DNA sequence: TGTGCCAGCAGCGCCCTTACCGGGACAGGGGTGGGTACGCAGTATTTT. It translates to CASSALTGTGVGTQYF.

This chain uses TRBV14 with TRBJ2-7, with 7 bases that match TRBD1. Germline values: CDR1 SGHDN, CDR2 FVKESK. The CDR3 totals 14 residues. With 1 base clipped from V and 6 bases from J, the junction kept 6 bases outside the gene matches. CDR3 DNA: TGTGCCAGCAGCCAAGTCGAGGGGGCCGGCGAGCAGTACTTC. Translation: CASSQVEGAGEQYF.

This clone was counted only a few times. The chain joins TRBV18 to TRBJ1-3; D call uncertain. V was trimmed by 3 bases and J by 4 bases, leaving 10 bases between them. CDR1 and CDR2 (germline): KGHSH, LQKENI. This CDR3 is built from 14 residues. The CDR3 here is CASSPPVEGNTIYF. As DNA, the CDR3 is TGTGCCAGCTCACCCCCGGTGGAGGGAAACACCATATATTTT.

The V and J genes are TRBV27 and TRBJ2-2, with D perhaps TRBD2 (6 bases). CDR1 is MNHEY and CDR2 is SMNVEV in the germline V gene (reference sequence). Trimming shortened V by 5 bases and J by 5 bases, and 9 bases separated the two germline ends. CDR3 length: 13 residues. The CDR3 loop is CASSPGTTGELFF. CDR3 nucleotide sequence: TGTGCCAGCAGTCCCGGGACTACCGGGGAGCTGTTTTTT.

The rearrangement joins TRBV28 to TRBJ2-7, with 13 bases identical to TRBD2. This CDR3 is 15 amino acids long. With V trimmed by 1 base and J by 7 bases, 4 bases remained unmatched. Germline V lookup: CDR1 MDHEN, CDR2 SYDVKM. The chain's CDR3 is CASSLFTSGRGEQYF. CDR3 DNA sequence: TGTGCCAGCAGTTTATTTACTAGCGGGAGGGGAGAGCAGTACTTC.

This chain uses TRBV6-1 with TRBJ1-1; TRBD1 is a possible D gene (5 bases). Trimming cost V 1 base and J 8 bases, with 11 bases left between them. This CDR3 has 13 residues. CDR1 MNHNS and CDR2 SASEGT come from the germline V gene. The CDR3 DNA reads as TGTGCCAGCAGTGAAGGAAAAGGGGTCGAAGCTTTCTTT. This codes for CASSEGKGVEAFF.

The CDR3: CASSQDTYEQYF. As DNA, the CDR3 is TGTGCCAGCAGCCAAGATACGTACGAGCAGTACTTC. The chain joins TRBV14 to TRBJ2-7, with D unresolved. V lost 0 bases and J lost 4, with 4 bases in between. The CDR3 sequence is 12 residues long. Per germline, CDR1 SGHDN and CDR2 FVKESK.

The rearrangement uses TRBV5-1 and TRBJ1-1; TRBD1 is a possible D gene (5 bases). V dropped 0 bases and J dropped 4 bases, with 13 bases sitting between them. CDR1 SGHRS and CDR2 YFSETQ come from the germline V gene. The CDR3 has 15 residues. The CDR3 bases are TGCGCCAGCAGCTTGGATGCAGGGCTTATCACTGAAGCTTTCTTT. Its translation is CASSLDAGLITEAFF.

The chain carries TRBV25-1 and TRBJ1-1; D is undetermined. CDR1 and CDR2 (germline): MGHDK, SYGVNS. With 1 base removed from V and 2 bases from J, the gap between germline ends came to 8 bases. CDR3 size: 14 residues. The CDR3 here is CASSESQPNTEAFF. The CDR3 DNA sequence: TGTGCCAGCAGTGAATCACAGCCTAACACTGAAGCTTTCTTT.

The chain recombines TRBV7-3 with TRBJ1-6, with D unclear. The length of the CDR3 is 14 residues. Trimming shortened V by 2 bases and J by 7 bases, and 9 bases separated the two germline ends. In germline, CDR1 is SGHTA, CDR2 FQGTGA. CDR3 sequence: CASSLWALNSPLHF. The CDR3 DNA reads TGTGCCAGCAGCTTATGGGCATTGAATTCACCCCTCCACTTT.

The chain recombines TRBV19 with TRBJ2-1, with no clear D. The CDR3 is made up of 15 amino acids. V lost 8 bases and J 0 bases, leaving 14 bases between the germline ends. Germline assignment: CDR1 LNHDA and CDR2 SQIVND (reference sequence). The CDR3 nucleotides read TGTGCCAGTGCTGGGATCGTGAGCTCCTACAATGAGCAGTTCTTC. The encoded protein is CASAGIVSSYNEQFF.

This clone was observed once. CDR3 amino acids: CASSERKKTRYGYTF. The DNA for the CDR3 is TGTGCCAGCAGTGAAAGGAAGAAGACCCGGTATGGCTACACCTTC. The J gene is TRBJ1-2, the V gene TRBV2; D is ambiguous. Germline-derived CDR1 and CDR2 are SNHLY and FYNNEI. The V end was cut by 2 bases, the J end by 5 bases, with 15 bases between. The CDR3 sequence is 15 residues long.

The chain joins TRBV27 to TRBJ2-7; 10 positions agree with TRBD2. Trimming took 5 bases from V and 3 from J; bases not matched to a gene: 10. The CDR3 spans 16 residues. Per the germline V gene, CDR1 is MNHEY and CDR2 is SMNVEV (reference sequence). The CDR3 protein is CASSPSVLAGIYEQYF. Written as DNA, the CDR3 is TGTGCCAGCAGTCCCTCCGTACTAGCGGGGATCTACGAGCAGTACTTC.